The clone carrying this T cell receptor (beta chain) appeared a few times. The record originates from a study of blood T cells in healthy people across ages. Germline loops: CDR1 SGHRS, CDR2 YFSETQ. Losses at the gene ends were 2 bases for V and 8 bases for J; bases not matched to a gene: 14. The length of the CDR3 is 17 residues. Primers used in a second PCR of about 7 to 12 cycles were a sample-barcoded 5' primer and a J-beta primer mix. A single record per CDR3 protein comes from TCRdb applying MiXCR to the 5' RACE reads. The sample records fewer than 1,200,000 distinct CDR3 sequences, roughly a quarter being singletons. The same specimen was also included in a second study, on T cells of mothers and their children.

This clonotype was obtained from a girl under 10 years old in good health. The chain joins TRBV5-1 to TRBJ2-4, with 9 bases aligning to TRBD2. The sample taken for sequencing was blood. Here the CDR3 DNA reads TGCGCCAGCAGCTTTAATAGCGGGAGTGTGGCGTCGGACATTCAGTACTTC. Its translation is CASSFNSGSVASDIQYF.